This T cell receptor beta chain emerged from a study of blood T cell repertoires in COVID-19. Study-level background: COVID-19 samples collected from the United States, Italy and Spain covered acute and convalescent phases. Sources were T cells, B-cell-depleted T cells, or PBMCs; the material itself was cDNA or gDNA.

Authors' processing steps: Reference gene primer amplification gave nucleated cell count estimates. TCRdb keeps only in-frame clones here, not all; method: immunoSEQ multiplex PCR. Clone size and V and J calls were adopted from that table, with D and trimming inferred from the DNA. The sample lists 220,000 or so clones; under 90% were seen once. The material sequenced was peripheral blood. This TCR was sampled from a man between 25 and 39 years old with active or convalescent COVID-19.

The CDR3 DNA is TGTGCCAGCAGCAAAGTAGCCGGGACAGAACCAACCTACGAGCAGTACTTC. It translates to CASSKVAGTEPTYEQYF. The V and J genes are TRBV21-1 and TRBJ2-7; the D call TRBD1 from the table was never checked on the DNA. TRBV21-1 constitutes a pseudogene. This CDR3 has 17 amino acids.